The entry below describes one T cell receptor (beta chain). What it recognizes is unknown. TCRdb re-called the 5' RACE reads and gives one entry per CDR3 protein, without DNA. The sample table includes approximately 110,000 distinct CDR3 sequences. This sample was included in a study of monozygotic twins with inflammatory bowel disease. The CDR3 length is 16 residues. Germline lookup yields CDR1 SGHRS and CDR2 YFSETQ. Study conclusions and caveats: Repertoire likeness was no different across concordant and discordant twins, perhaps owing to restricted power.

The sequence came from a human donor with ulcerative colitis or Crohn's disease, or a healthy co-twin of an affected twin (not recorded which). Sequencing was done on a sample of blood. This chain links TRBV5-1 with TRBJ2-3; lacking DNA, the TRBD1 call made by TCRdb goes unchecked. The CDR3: CASRADWDRAIDTQYF.